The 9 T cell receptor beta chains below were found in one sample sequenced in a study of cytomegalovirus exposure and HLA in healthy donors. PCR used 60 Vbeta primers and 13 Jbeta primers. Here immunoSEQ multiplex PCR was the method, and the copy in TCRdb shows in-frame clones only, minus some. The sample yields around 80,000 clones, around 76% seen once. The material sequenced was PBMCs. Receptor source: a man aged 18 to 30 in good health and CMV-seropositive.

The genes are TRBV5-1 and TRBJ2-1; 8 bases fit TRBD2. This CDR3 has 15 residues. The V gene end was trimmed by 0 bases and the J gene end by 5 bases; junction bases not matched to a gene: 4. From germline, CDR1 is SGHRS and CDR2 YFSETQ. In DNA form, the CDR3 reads TGCGCCAGCAGCTTGGAGACGGGAGGGAACAATGAGCAGTTCTTC. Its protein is CASSLETGGNNEQFF.

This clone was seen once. The CDR3 DNA is TGTGCCAGCAGCCGGGTATGGAACACTGAAGCTTTCTTT. Translation gives CASSRVWNTEAFF. The rearrangement uses TRBV9 and TRBJ1-1; D is undetermined. There are 13 residues in the CDR3. The V gene lost 4 bases and the J gene lost 1 base, with 8 bases spanning the gap. CDR1 and CDR2 (germline): SGDLS, YYNGEE. Full variable domain (rest looked up from reference TRBV9 and TRBJ1-1): DSGVTQTPKHLITATGQRVTLRCSPRSGDLSVYWYQQSLDQGLQFLIQYYNGEERAKGNILERFSAQQFPDLHSELNLSSLELGDSALYFCASSRVWNTEAFFGQGTRLTVV.

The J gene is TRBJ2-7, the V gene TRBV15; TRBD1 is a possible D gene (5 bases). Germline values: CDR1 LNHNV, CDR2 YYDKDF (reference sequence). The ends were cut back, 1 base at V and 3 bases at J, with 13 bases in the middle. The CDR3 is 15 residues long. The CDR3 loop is CATSRGNLDIYEQYF. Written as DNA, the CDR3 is TGTGCCACCAGCAGAGGGAACCTGGACATCTACGAGCAGTACTTC.

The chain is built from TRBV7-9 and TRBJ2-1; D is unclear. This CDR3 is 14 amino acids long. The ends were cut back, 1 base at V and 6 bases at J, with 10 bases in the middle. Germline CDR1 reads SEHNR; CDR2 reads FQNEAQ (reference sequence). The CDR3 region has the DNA TGTGCCAGCAGCTTAGAAATCTCCCGCAATGAGCAGTTCTTC. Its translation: CASSLEISRNEQFF.

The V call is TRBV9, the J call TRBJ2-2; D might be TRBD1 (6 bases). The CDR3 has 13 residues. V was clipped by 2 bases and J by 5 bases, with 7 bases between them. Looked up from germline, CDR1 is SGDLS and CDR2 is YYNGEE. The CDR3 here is CASSVQGTGELFF. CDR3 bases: TGTGCCAGCAGCGTGCAGGGGACCGGGGAGCTGTTTTTT.

The CDR3 DNA sequence: TGTGCCAGCAGTTCATTTAGCGGCTACGAGCAGTACTTC. The encoded protein is CASSSFSGYEQYF. The genes are TRBV27 and TRBJ2-7; possibly TRBD2 for D (6 bases). The germline CDR1 and CDR2 sequences are MNHEY and SMNVEV (reference sequence). Trimming pared 4 bases from V and 3 bases from J, leaving 10 bases between. The CDR3 totals 13 residues.

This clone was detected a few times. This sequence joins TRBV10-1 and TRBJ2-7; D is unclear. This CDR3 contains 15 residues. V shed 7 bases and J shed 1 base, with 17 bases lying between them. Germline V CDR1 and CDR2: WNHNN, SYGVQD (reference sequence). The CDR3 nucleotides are TGCGCCAGCATCAGTGACCAGGTTCCGTCCTACGAGCAGTACTTC. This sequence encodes CASISDQVPSYEQYF.

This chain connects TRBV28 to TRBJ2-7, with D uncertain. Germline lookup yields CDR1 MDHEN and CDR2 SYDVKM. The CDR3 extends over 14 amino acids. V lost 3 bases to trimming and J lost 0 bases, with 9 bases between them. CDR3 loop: CASSLWPTSYEQYF. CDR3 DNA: TGTGCCAGCAGTTTGTGGCCAACCTCCTACGAGCAGTACTTC.

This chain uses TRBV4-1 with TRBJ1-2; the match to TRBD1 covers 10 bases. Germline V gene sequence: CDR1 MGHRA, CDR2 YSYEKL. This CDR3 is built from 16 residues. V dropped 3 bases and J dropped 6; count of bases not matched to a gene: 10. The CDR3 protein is CASSHLATGGVDGYTF. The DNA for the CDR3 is TGCGCCAGCAGCCACCTAGCGACAGGGGGCGTAGATGGCTACACCTTC.